These 7 T cell receptor beta chains were sequenced from one sample in a study of shared clonotypes between healthy human individuals (dated by TCRdb to 2019 to 2021). Library preparation employed the immunoSEQ multiplex PCR assay. Here the immuneACCESS table is served through TCRdb, limited to in-frame sequences with V and J called. Missing clones are a known gap in these copies; in checked studies unresolved V genes cover under half, and the rest lacks a known reason. Present in this sample are under 1,100,000 clones, under 80% of which were seen just once. The ten most abundant clones make up 1.4% to 1.5% of the sample. Material: memory CD4+ T cells sorted from blood. This sample's cell subset or site label indicates: CD45RA-negative fraction. These receptors came from a man between 18 and 35 years old in good health.

In this sample, this clone turned up many times. The chain links TRBV10-1 to TRBJ2-7, with TRBD1 as a possible D gene (6 bases). Trimming cost V 10 bases and J 1 base, with 17 bases left between them. From germline, CDR1 is WNHNN and CDR2 SYGVQD (reference sequence). This CDR3 spans 14 amino acids. The CDR3 reads CAIKDSSLSYEQYF. The CDR3 DNA reads TGCGCCATCAAGGACAGTTCTCTTTCCTACGAGCAGTACTTC.

This clone was seen a few times. The chain joins TRBV30 to TRBJ1-2, with D possibly being TRBD1 (6 bases). This CDR3 spans 13 amino acids. Germline loops: CDR1 GTSNPN, CDR2 SVGIG (reference sequence). The ends were cut back, 2 bases at V and 7 bases at J, with 14 bases in the middle. This CDR3 is CAWSIGGEGGYTF. The CDR3 coding sequence is TGTGCCTGGAGTATCGGGGGCGAGGGTGGCTACACCTTC.

The genes are TRBV11-2 and TRBJ2-2; D gene unclear. This CDR3 is 14 amino acids long. Deletions cut 8 bases from V and 7 bases from J, with 17 bases between. The germline V gene has CDR1 SGHAT and CDR2 FQNNGV. In DNA form, the CDR3 reads TGTGCCAGCCGGATTAGACCCGGTTACGGGGAGCTGTTTTTT. Its translation: CASRIRPGYGELFF.

About this clone itself: The sample carries other DNA sequences with the same CDR3. The rearrangement links TRBV18 to TRBJ2-7, with 8 bases aligning to TRBD1. The ends lost 4 bases at V and 4 bases at J; junction bases unmatched: 6. The CDR3 consists of 14 residues. CDR1 and CDR2 from the germline V gene are KGHSH and LQKENI. Written as DNA, the CDR3 is TGTGCCAGCTCACAGTCCAGGGGGCCTTACGAGCAGTACTTC. Translated, it gives CASSQSRGPYEQYF.

The chain joins TRBV19 to TRBJ2-5, with D possibly matching TRBD1 (6 bases). Trimming cost V 1 base and J 1 base, with 10 bases left between them. CDR3 length: 15 residues. The germline gives CDR1 LNHDA, CDR2 SQIVND (reference sequence). CDR3 DNA: TGTGCCAGTAGTATAGCTGGGACACTCCAAGAGACCCAGTACTTC. This gives the protein CASSIAGTLQETQYF.

V is TRBV30 and J is TRBJ1-1, with D possibly TRBD1 on 5 matching bases. Germline-derived CDR1 and CDR2 are GTSNPN and SVGIG (reference sequence). This CDR3 is built from 14 residues. Trimming removed 0 bases from V and 0 bases from J, with 8 bases in between. The CDR3 bases are TGTGCCTGGAGTGTGGGGCGGTTGAACACTGAAGCTTTCTTT. Amino acids: CAWSVGRLNTEAFF.

V and J are TRBV30 and TRBJ1-1, with 7 bases lining up with TRBD1. Germline CDR1 reads GTSNPN; CDR2 reads SVGIG (reference sequence). CDR3 length: 15 amino acids. The ends lost 1 base at V and 1 base at J; junction bases unmatched: 6. The CDR3: CAWSGGGLQNTEAFF. CDR3 sequence (DNA): TGTGCCTGGAGTGGAGGGGGCCTGCAGAACACTGAAGCTTTCTTT.